The entry that follows covers one T cell receptor beta chain sequence. These data belong to a study of OX40 agonist ivuxolimab in advanced cancers. V was pared by 0 bases and J by 7 bases, with 11 bases between. This CDR3 has 14 residues. Germline loops: CDR1 SGHDT, CDR2 YYEEEE. Profiled with immunoSEQ multiplex PCR; TCRdb holds only in-frame clones, not every one. Found here are 73,000 or so clones, approximately 85% of them singletons; the top ten hold less than 0.8%. The clonotype originates from an adult with an advanced solid tumor such as melanoma, head and neck, liver or kidney cancer. V usage is TRBV5-6 and J usage is TRBJ1-3; D unresolved. This specimen was CD4+ or CD8+ T cells sorted from blood, taken in a trial of the OX40 agonist ivuxolimab. CDR3 loop: CASSLAGWRNTIYF. In nucleotides, the CDR3 is TGTGCCAGCAGCTTGGCCGGTTGGCGGAACACCATATATTTT.